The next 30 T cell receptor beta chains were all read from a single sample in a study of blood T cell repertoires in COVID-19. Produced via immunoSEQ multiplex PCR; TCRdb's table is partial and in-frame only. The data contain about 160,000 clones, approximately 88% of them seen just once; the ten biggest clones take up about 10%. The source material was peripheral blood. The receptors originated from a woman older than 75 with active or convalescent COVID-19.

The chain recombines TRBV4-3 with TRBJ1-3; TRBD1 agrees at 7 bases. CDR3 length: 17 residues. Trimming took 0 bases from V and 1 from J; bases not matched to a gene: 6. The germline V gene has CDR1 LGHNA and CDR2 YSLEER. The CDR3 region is CASSQDMRQGSGNTIYF. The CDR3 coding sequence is TGCGCCAGCAGCCAAGATATGAGACAGGGATCTGGAAACACCATATATTTT.

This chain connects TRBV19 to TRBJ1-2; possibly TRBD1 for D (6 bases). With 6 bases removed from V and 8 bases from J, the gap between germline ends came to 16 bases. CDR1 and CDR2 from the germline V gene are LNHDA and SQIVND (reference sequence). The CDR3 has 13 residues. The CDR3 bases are TGTGCCAGTAGACCCGCACAGGGAAGCGGCTACACCTTC. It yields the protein CASRPAQGSGYTF.

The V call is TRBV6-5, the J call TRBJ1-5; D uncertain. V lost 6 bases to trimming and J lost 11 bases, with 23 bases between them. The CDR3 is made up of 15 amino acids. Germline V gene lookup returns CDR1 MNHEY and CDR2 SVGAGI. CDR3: CASSRRTDSPTAQHF. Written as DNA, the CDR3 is TGTGCCAGCAGCCGTCGGACTGATTCCCCCACCGCCCAGCATTTT.

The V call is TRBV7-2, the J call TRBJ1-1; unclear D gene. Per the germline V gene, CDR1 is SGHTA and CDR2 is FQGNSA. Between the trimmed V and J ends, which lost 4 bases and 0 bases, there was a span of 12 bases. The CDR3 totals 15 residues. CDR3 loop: CASSSQSTVNTEAFF. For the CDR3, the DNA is TGTGCCAGCAGCTCACAAAGTACAGTGAACACTGAAGCTTTCTTT. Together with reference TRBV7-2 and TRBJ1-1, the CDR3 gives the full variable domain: GAGVSQSPSNKVTEKGKDVELRCDPISGHTALYWYRQSLGQGLEFLIYFQGNSAPDKSGLPSDRFSAERTGGSVSTLTIQRTQQEDSAVYLCASSSQSTVNTEAFFGQGTRLTVV.

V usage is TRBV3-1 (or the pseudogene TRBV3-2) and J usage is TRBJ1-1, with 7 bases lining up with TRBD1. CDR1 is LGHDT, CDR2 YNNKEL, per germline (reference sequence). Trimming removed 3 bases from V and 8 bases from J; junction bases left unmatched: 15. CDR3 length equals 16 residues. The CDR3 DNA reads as TGTGCCAGCAGCCAGGTAGGGGGCTCAGAGTACGTGGAAGCTTTCTTT. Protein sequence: CASSQVGGSEYVEAFF.

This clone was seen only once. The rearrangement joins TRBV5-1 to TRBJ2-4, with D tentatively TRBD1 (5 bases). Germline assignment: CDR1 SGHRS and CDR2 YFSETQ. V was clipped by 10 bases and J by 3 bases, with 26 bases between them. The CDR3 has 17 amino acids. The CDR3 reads CAGPSNTGSYGKNIQYF. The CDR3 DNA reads TGCGCCGGCCCTTCGAACACAGGATCATACGGCAAAAACATTCAGTACTTC.

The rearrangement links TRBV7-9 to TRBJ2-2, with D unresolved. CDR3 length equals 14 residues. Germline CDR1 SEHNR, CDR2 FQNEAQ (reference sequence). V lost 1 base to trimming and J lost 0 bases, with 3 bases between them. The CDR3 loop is CASSLVTNTGELFF. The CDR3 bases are TGTGCCAGCAGCTTAGTAACGAACACCGGGGAGCTGTTTTTT.

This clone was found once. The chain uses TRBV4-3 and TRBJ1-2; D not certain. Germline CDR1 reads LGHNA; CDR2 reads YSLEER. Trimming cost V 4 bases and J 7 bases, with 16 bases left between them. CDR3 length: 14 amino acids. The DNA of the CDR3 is TGCGCCAGCAGCCTCGGAGGCCTTTCGGTTGGCTACACCTTC. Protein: CASSLGGLSVGYTF.

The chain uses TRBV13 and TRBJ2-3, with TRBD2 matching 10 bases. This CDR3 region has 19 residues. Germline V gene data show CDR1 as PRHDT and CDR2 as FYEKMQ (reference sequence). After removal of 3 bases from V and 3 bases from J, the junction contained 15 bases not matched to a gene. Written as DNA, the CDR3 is TGTGCCAGCAGCTTCGTGCCGAAAGCGGGGGGGCTGTCGACAGATACGCAGTATTTT. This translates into CASSFVPKAGGLSTDTQYF.

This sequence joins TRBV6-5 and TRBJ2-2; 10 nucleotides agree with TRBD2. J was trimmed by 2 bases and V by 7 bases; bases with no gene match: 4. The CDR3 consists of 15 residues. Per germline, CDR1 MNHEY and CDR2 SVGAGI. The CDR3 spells CASTSSGGNTGELFF. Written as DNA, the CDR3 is TGTGCCAGCACCTCTAGCGGGGGTAACACCGGGGAGCTGTTTTTT.

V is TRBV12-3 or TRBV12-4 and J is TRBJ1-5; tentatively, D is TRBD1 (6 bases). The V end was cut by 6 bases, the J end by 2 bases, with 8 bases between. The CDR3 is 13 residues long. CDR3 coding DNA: TGTGCCAGCAGCCGACAGGGCAATCAGCCCCAGCATTTT. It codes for CASSRQGNQPQHF.

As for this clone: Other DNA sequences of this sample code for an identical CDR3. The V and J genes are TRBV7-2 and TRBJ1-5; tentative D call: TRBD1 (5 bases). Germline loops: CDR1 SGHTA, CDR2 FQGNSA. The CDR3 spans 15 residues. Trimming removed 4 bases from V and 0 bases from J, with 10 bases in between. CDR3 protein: CASSSSQGSNQPQHF. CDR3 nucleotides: TGTGCCAGCAGCTCCTCCCAGGGTAGCAATCAGCCCCAGCATTTT.

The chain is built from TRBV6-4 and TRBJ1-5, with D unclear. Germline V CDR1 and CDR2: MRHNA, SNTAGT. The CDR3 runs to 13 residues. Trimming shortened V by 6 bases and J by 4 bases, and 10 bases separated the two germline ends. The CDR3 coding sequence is TGTGCCAGCAGCGCGTCGGGAAATCAGCCCCAGCATTTT. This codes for CASSASGNQPQHF.

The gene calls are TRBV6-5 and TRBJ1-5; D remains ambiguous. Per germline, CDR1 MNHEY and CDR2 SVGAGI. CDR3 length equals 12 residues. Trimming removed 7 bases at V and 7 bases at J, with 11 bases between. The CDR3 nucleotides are TGTGCCAGCACCCAGGTTGACCAGCCCCAGCATTTT. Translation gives CASTQVDQPQHF.

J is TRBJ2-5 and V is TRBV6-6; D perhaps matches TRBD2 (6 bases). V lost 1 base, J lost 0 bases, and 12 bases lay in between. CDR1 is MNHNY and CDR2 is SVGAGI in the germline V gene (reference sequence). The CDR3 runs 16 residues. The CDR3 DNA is TGTGCCAGCAGTTACTGGGGGGACGTCGACCAAGAGACCCAGTACTTC. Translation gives CASSYWGDVDQETQYF.

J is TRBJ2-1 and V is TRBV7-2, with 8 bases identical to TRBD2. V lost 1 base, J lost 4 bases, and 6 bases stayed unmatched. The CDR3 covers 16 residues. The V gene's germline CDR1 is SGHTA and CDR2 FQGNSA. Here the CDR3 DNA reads TGTGCCAGCAGCTTAGACAGCGGGGGACCTTACAATGAGCAGTTCTTC. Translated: CASSLDSGGPYNEQFF.

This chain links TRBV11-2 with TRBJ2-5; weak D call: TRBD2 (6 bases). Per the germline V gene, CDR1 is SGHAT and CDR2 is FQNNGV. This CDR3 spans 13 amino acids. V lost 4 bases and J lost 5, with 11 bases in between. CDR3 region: CASSSGTRETQYF. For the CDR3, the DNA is TGTGCCAGCAGCTCAGGGACTCGGGAGACCCAGTACTTC.

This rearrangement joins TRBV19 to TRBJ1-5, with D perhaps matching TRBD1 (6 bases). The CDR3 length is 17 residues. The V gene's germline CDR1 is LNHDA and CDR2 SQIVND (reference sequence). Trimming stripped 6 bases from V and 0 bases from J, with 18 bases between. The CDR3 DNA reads TGTGCCAGTAGCACCCTATTTACAGGGAATAGCAATCAGCCCCAGCATTTT. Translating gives CASSTLFTGNSNQPQHF. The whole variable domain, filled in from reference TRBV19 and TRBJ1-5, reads DGGITQSPKYLFRKEGQNVTLSCEQNLNHDAMYWYRQDPGQGLRLIYYSQIVNDFQKGDIAEGYSVSREKKESFPLTVTSAQKNPTAFYLCASSTLFTGNSNQPQHFGDGTRLSIL.

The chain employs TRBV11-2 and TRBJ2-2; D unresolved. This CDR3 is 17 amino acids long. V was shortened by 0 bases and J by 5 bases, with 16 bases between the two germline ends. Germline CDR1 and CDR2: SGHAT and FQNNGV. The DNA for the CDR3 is TGTGCCAGCAGCTTAGATCTTGCTATCCACGGGACCGGGGAGCTGTTTTTT. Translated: CASSLDLAIHGTGELFF.

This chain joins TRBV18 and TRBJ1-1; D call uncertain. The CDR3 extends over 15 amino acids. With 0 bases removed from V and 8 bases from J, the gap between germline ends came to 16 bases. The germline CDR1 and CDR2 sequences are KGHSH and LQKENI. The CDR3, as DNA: TGTGCCAGCTCACCACCCGGAGGCAACAGAGTGGAAGCTTTCTTT. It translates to CASSPPGGNRVEAFF.

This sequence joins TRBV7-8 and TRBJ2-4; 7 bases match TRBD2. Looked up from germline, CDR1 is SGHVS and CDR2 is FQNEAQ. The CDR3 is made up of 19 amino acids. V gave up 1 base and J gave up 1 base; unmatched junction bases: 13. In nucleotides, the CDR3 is TGTGCCAGCAGCTTAGTCCCCACCGGGACTACTGGGGCCAAAAACATTCAGTACTTC. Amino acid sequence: CASSLVPTGTTGAKNIQYF.

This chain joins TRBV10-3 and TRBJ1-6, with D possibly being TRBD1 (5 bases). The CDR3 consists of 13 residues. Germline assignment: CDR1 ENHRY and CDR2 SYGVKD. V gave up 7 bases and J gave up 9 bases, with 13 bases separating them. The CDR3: CAITQGAGSPLHF. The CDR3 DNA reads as TGTGCCATCACTCAAGGGGCCGGTTCACCCCTCCACTTT.

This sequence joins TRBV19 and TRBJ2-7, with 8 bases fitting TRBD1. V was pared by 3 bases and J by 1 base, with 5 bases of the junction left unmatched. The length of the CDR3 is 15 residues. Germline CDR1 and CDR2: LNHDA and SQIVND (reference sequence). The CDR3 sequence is CASSIDQGASYEQYF. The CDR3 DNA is TGTGCCAGTAGTATCGATCAGGGGGCATCCTACGAGCAGTACTTC.

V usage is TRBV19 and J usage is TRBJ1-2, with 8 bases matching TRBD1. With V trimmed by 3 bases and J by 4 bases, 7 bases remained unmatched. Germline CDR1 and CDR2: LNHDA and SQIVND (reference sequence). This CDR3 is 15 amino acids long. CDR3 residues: CASSMGPGGVYGYTF. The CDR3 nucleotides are TGTGCCAGTAGTATGGGTCCAGGGGGCGTCTATGGCTACACCTTC.

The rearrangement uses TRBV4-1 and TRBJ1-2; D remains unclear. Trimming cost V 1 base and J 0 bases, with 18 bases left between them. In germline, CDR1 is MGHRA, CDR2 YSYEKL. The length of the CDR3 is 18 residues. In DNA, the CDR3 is TGCGCCAGCAGCCAAGCATCGGCGGCCCGGGAGCCTAACTATGGCTACACCTTC. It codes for CASSQASAAREPNYGYTF.

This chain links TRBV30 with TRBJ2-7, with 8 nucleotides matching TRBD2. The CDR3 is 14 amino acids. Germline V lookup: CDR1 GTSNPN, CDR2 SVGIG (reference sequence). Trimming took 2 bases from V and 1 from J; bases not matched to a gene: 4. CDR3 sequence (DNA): TGTGCCTGGAGTTTCACTAGCGGTTCCTACGAGCAGTACTTC. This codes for CAWSFTSGSYEQYF.

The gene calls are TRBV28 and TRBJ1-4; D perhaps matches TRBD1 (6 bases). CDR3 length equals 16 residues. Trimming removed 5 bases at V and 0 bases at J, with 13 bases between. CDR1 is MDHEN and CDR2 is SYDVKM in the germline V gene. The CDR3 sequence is CASSRTGPATNEKLFF. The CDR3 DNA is TGTGCCAGCAGTCGTACAGGGCCCGCAACTAATGAAAAACTGTTTTTT.

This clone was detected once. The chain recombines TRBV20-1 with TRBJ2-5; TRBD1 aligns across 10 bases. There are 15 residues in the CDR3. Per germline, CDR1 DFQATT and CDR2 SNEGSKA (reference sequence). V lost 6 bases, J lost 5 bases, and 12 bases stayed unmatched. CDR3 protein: CSASPGTGAGETQYF. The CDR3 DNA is TGCAGTGCCAGTCCCGGGACAGGGGCGGGGGAGACCCAGTACTTC.

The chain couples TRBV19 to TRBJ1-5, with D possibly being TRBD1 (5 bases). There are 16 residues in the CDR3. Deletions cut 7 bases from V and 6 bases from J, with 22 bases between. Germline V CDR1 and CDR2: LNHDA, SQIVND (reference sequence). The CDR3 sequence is CASTVFGAHEAQPQHF. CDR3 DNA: TGTGCCAGTACGGTATTTGGGGCGCATGAAGCTCAGCCCCAGCATTTT.

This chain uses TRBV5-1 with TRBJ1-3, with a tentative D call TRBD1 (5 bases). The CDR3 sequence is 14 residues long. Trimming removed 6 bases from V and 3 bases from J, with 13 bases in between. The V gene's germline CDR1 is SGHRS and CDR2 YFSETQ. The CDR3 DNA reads TGCGCCAGCACCCCGTCGGGGGTTGGAAACACCATATATTTT. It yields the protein CASTPSGVGNTIYF.